This record covers a single T cell receptor (beta chain). This clonotype was picked up many times. What antigen it recognizes has not been identified. Base quality data are lacking; no much larger clone is found one base away. This sample is part of a study of T-cell reconstitution after alpha-beta-depleted transplantation in children (dated by TCRdb to 2016 to 2017). About the study as a whole: Using TCR repertoire profiling, the study quantitatively followed how T-cell immune reconstitution unfolded in children after TCRalphabeta/CD19-depleted allogeneic hematopoietic cell transplantation.

Library method: PCR. The sequencer listed for this sample is Illumina HiSeq 2500. TCR library preparation used molecular barcoding, with unique molecular identifiers applied to normalize quantification of the TCRbeta repertoire. The raw public reads went through TCRdb reprocessing: fastp at Q25, MiXCR clone calling, in-frame beta chains kept. Each CDR3 protein appears once, grouped with its most common genes and DNA. This sample comprises approximately 400,000 distinct CDR3 sequences, around 9.9% of them detected only once. The ten top clones hold 4.5% to 7% of the sample. After removal of 11 bases from V and 1 base from J, the junction retains 4 bases not matched to a gene. CDR1 is given as MNHEY and CDR2 as SVGEGT, both from the germline V gene. From cysteine to phenylalanine, the CDR3 is 13 amino acids long. Kept here is only the CDR3 DNA, which spans 39 bases and is read in frame from base 1.

The TCR was taken from a human donor who donated a stem cell graft to a child with acute myeloid leukemia. The chain is made from TRBV6-2 or TRBV6-3 and TRBJ1-1; 10 bases in the junction line up with TRBD1. The source was PBMCs from the stem cell graft donor, collected from the stem cell graft. The DNA sequence is TGTGCCGGAGACAGGGGGCCGAACACTGAAGCTTTCTTT. This gives the protein CAGDRGPNTEAFF.